Reported below is one T cell receptor beta chain. V was clipped by 5 bases and J by 1 base, with 14 bases between them. There are 15 residues in the CDR3. Germline V gene sequence: CDR1 SGHTA, CDR2 FQGNSA. These data are taken from a study of control samples from healthy donors and cancer patients. Here immunoSEQ multiplex PCR was the method, and the copy in TCRdb shows in-frame clones only, minus some. Here the sample spans around 120,000 clones, over 85% being singletons. The chain carries TRBV7-2 and TRBJ1-1; no clear D. The sequence came from a man aged 30-40 years in good health. The specimen sequenced was blood. As DNA, the CDR3 is TGTGCCAGCAGCATTAGGACGGATACGAACACTGAAGCTTTCTTT. This gives the protein CASSIRTDTNTEAFF. The full variable domain, in which reference TRBV7-2 and TRBJ1-1 provide the parts outside the CDR3, is GAGVSQSPSNKVTEKGKDVELRCDPISGHTALYWYRQSLGQGLEFLIYFQGNSAPDKSGLPSDRFSAERTGGSVSTLTIQRTQQEDSAVYLCASSIRTDTNTEAFFGQGTRLTVV.